This record covers a single T cell receptor beta chain. What it recognizes is unknown. This entry comes from a study of OX40 agonist ivuxolimab in advanced cancers. Study-wide context: Melanoma, hepatocellular carcinoma, head and neck or renal cell cancer occurred in dose-escalation patients. Eligibility admitted prior anti-PD-1, anti-PD-L1 or anti-CTLA-4 therapy; roughly 40% had some. General study results and limits: Clonal expansion by week 6 occurred in CD4+ and CD8+ blood T cells (at 0.1 to 3.0 mg/kg).

Trimming took 8 bases from V and 2 from J, leaving 9 bases between them. Germline V gene data show CDR1 as WSHSY and CDR2 as SAAADI. This CDR3 spans 12 amino acids. Repertoires were generated with immunoSEQ multiplex PCR, while TCRdb's copy carries only in-frame clones and drops some. The sample shows around 80,000 clones, more than 75% of them seen only once. Baseline, cycle 4 day 1, and cycle 7 day 1 were the blood sampling points. Material: CD4+ or CD8+ T cells sorted from blood, obtained in a trial of the OX40 agonist ivuxolimab. This clonotype was sampled from an adult with an advanced solid tumor such as melanoma, head and neck, liver or kidney cancer. This chain connects TRBV10-2 to TRBJ2-5; unclear D gene. CDR3 in DNA: TGCGCCAGCGCCCTAAAACAAGAGACCCAGTACTTC. It yields the protein CASALKQETQYF.